A selection of T cell receptor beta chains follows, all from one sample in a study of cytomegalovirus exposure and HLA in healthy donors. Clones were sequenced by immunoSEQ multiplex PCR, and TCRdb holds only the in-frame ones, with some missing. The table records around 99,000 clones, approximately 76% of them present only once. The material sequenced was PBMCs. The receptors derive from a woman aged 45-60 years in good health and CMV-seropositive. The CDR3 runs from the conserved cysteine through the conserved F or W. D genes are given only for firm matches. Size is omitted from some rows. Given values are once, few, many or a class for expanded clones.

>TRBJ2-1|medium-sized|TRBV4-1|TRBD1
CASSQRGPYNEQFF
TGCGCCAGCAGCCAGAGGGGGCCTTACAATGAGCAGTTCTTC
>TRBJ1-2|-|TRBV4-2|-
CASSQDQAGISLGYGYTF
TGTGCCAGCAGCCAAGATCAAGCGGGTATCTCACTTGGATATGGCTACACCTTC
>TRBJ1-1|-|TRBV13|TRBD1
CASSANRGRSGPAFF
TGTGCCAGCAGCGCGAACAGGGGGCGGTCGGGTCCTGCTTTCTTT
>TRBJ2-2|-|TRBV7-2|TRBD2
CASSRLAGGLGTGELFF
TGTGCCAGCAGCCGACTAGCGGGGGGCCTGGGGACCGGGGAGCTGTTTTTT
>TRBJ2-2|-|TRBV7-2|TRBD2
CASSFVPGGAIGELFF
TGTGCCAGCAGCTTTGTGCCCGGGGGGGCTATCGGGGAGCTGTTTTTT
>TRBJ2-1|-|TRBV12-5|-
CASGPSLQQGPSYNEQFF
TGTGCTAGTGGTCCCAGCCTCCAACAGGGTCCCTCCTACAATGAGCAGTTCTTC
>TRBJ2-5|-|TRBV5-1|TRBD2
CASSGAGTSGSDQETQYF
TGCGCCAGCAGCGGGGCCGGGACTAGCGGGAGCGATCAAGAGACCCAGTACTTC
>TRBJ2-7|-|TRBV4-2|TRBD1
CASSQDVVRGQGVYEQYF
TGTGCCAGCAGCCAAGATGTGGTTCGGGGACAGGGAGTCTACGAGCAGTACTTC
>TRBJ1-5|-|TRBV7-2|-
CASSSTGSNQPQHF
TGTGCCAGCAGCTCGACAGGTAGCAATCAGCCCCAGCATTTT
>TRBJ2-2|-|TRBV7-3|TRBD2
CASSLKAGGVGELFF
TGTGCCAGCAGCTTGAAAGCGGGAGGTGTCGGGGAGCTGTTTTTT
>TRBJ2-3|-|TRBV11-1|TRBD2
CASSLDRRGGAGADTQYF
TGTGCCAGCAGCTTAGATCGGCGCGGGGGGGCCGGAGCAGATACGCAGTATTTT
>TRBJ2-3|-|TRBV5-1|TRBD1
CASSSGQGADTQYF
TGCGCCAGCAGCTCGGGACAGGGGGCAGATACGCAGTATTTT
>TRBJ1-5|few|TRBV6-1|-
CASSETGTNNQPQHF
TGTGCCAGCAGCGAAACAGGGACGAACAATCAGCCCCAGCATTTT
>TRBJ1-4|-|TRBV12-5|-
CASGLGQGPEKLFF
TGTGCTAGTGGTTTAGGGCAGGGGCCTGAAAAACTGTTTTTT
>TRBJ2-5|-|TRBV11-2|TRBD2
CASRGLAGGLRETQYF
TGTGCCAGCAGGGGACTAGCGGGGGGGCTGAGGGAGACCCAGTACTTC
>TRBJ2-1|-|TRBV27|TRBD2
CASSRLAGGHGEQFF
TGTGCCAGCAGTCGGCTAGCGGGGGGGCATGGTGAGCAGTTCTTC
>TRBJ2-3|-|TRBV12-5|-
CASGLMGATDTQYF
TGTGCTAGTGGACTTATGGGGGCAACAGATACGCAGTATTTT
>TRBJ2-7|few|TRBV7-8|-
CASSITSTGQLEQYF
TGTGCCAGCAGCATAACCTCGACTGGACAACTCGAGCAGTACTTC
>TRBJ2-7|-|TRBV6-1|-
CASSSPGEQYF
TGTGCCAGCAGCTCGCCCGGCGAGCAGTACTTC
>TRBJ2-1|-|TRBV4-2|-
CASSQEDSGDNEQFF
TGTGCCAGCAGCCAAGAAGATTCGGGAGACAATGAGCAGTTCTTC
>TRBJ2-7|-|TRBV7-8|-
CASSPRQGSYEQYF
TGTGCCAGCAGCCCCAGGCAGGGTTCCTACGAGCAGTACTTC
>TRBJ2-7|once|TRBV7-2|-
CASSTTVFNSYEQYF
TGTGCCAGCAGCACGACAGTTTTTAACTCCTACGAGCAGTACTTC
>TRBJ1-2|-|TRBV21-1|-
CASSTIFRDREALLSGYTF
TGTGCCAGCAGCACGATATTCCGGGACAGGGAAGCCCTACTGTCCGGCTACACCTTC